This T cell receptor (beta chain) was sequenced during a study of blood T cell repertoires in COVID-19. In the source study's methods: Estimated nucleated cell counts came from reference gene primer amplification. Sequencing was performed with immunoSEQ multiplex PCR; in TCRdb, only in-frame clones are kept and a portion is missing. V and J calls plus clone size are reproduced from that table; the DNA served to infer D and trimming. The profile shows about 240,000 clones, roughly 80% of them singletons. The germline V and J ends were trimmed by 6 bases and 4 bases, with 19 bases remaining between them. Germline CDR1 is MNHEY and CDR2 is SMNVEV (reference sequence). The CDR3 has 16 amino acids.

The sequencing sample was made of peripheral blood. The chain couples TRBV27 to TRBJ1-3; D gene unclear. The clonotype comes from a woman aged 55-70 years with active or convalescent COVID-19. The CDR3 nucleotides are TGTGCCAGCAGCCCACTTCCGGGAGGGTACGGAAACACCATATATTTT. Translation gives CASSPLPGGYGNTIYF.